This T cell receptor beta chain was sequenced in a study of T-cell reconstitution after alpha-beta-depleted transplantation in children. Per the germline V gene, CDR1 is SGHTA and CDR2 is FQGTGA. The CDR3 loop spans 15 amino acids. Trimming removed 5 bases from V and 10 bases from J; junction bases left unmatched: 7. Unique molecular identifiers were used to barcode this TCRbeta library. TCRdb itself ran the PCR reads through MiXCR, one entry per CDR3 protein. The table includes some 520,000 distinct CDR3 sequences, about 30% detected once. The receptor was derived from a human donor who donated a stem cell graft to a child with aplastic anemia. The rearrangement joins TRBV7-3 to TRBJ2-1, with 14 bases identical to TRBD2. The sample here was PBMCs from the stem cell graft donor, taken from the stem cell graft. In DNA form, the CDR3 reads TGTGCCAGCAGCCGGGGACTAGCGGGAGACGAGGAGCAGTTCTTC. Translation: CASSRGLAGDEEQFF.